This entry lists 11 T cell receptor beta chains sequenced from one sample in a study of T cell clonality in common variable immunodeficiency. Repertoires were generated with immunoSEQ multiplex PCR, while TCRdb's copy carries only in-frame clones and drops some. The table lists about 39,000 clones, with no singletons. Sequencing was performed on peripheral blood mononuclear cells. Every receptor here comes from a person aged 18 to 69 in good health.

This clone was recorded at least ten times. The read is 3 residues too short to cover the CDR3 end, so that end is filled in from the germline J gene. V usage is TRBV6-1 and J usage is TRBJ2-3; no firm D call. The CDR3 is made up of 12 amino acids. V lost 3 bases and J 5 bases, leaving 6 bases between the germline ends. Germline V gene lookup returns CDR1 MNHNS and CDR2 SASEGT. CDR3 bases read: TGTGCCAGCAGTGATCGTCTAGATACG. Protein sequence: CASSDRLDT. The CDR3 as a whole reads CASSDRLDTQYF.

This clone was seen ten or more times. The missing CDR3 end, 3 residues past where the read stops, is filled in from the germline J gene. This sequence joins TRBV27 and TRBJ2-3, with D uncertain. V shed 3 bases and J shed 2 bases, with 12 bases lying between them. Germline V gene lookup returns CDR1 MNHEY and CDR2 SMNVEV (reference sequence). This CDR3 is 15 amino acids long. The DNA read from the CDR3 is TGTGCCAGCAGTTTCGTCCCAGGCCCCACAGATACG. Protein product: CASSFVPGPTDT. The full CDR3 reads CASSFVPGPTDTQYF.

The table lists this clone with a few counts. CDR3 DNA (partial): TGTGCCAGCTCAGAGACTGGGGCCAACGTG. This gives the protein CASSETGANV. Given in full, the CDR3 is CASSETGANVLFF. J is TRBJ2-2 and V is TRBV18; tentatively, D is TRBD1 (5 bases). The sequenced fragment ends 3 residues before the CDR3 boundary, so the rest is inferred from the germline J gene. There are 13 residues in the CDR3. The germline V gene encodes CDR1 KGHSH and CDR2 LQKENI.

This clone came up many times. The DNA ends 3 residues before the CDR3 does, and the rest of the CDR3 is filled in from the germline J gene. The chain links TRBV7-2 to TRBJ2-2, with 10 bases lining up with TRBD2. The CDR3 totals 15 residues. Germline V gives CDR1 SGHTA, CDR2 FQGNSA. V dropped 5 bases and J dropped 4; count of bases not matched to a gene: 4. CDR3 bases read: TGTGCCAGCAGCGGACGACTAGCGGGCACCGGGGAG. Amino acid sequence: CASSGRLAGTGE. In full, the CDR3 is CASSGRLAGTGELFF.

This clone was seen a few times. Sequencing ends 3 residues short of the CDR3 end; the germline J gene provides the rest. The genes are TRBV11-2 and TRBJ2-7; TRBD1 aligns across 7 bases. The CDR3 loop spans 13 amino acids. The junction had 5 bases not matched to a gene; V was cut back by 7 bases and J by 2 bases. Looked up from germline, CDR1 is SGHAT and CDR2 is FQNNGV. The part of the CDR3 DNA that was read is TGTGCCAGCACCGTGGACAGGACCTACGAG. It translates to CASTVDRTYE. In full, the CDR3 reads CASTVDRTYEQYF.

This clone showed up many times. The read ends 3 residues early relative to the CDR3; the germline J gene fills the gap. The chain joins TRBV7-3 to TRBJ2-3, with D possibly matching TRBD2 (5 bases). Germline assignment: CDR1 SGHTA and CDR2 FQGTGA. The CDR3 length is 16 residues. Trimming cost V 3 bases and J 0 bases, with 13 bases left between them. The sequenced CDR3 bases are TGTGCCAGCAGCTTGGCGGGTGGCCATAGCACAGATACG. It yields the protein CASSLAGGHSTDT. From start to end, the CDR3 is CASSLAGGHSTDTQYF.

This clone turned up a few times. The junction shows a germline mismatch at one end, possibly a read error. CDR3: CASSPTPVTDAFF. The sequenced CDR3 bases are TGTGCCAGCAGCCCGACACCGGTAACTGAC. The chain links TRBV7-2 to TRBJ1-1, with D uncertain. The CDR3 end falls 3 residues outside the read, so it is completed with the germline J gene. Germline CDR1 and CDR2: SGHTA and FQGNSA. This CDR3 has 13 residues.

This clone showed up many times. Sequencing ends 3 residues short of the CDR3 end; the germline J gene provides the rest. This chain joins TRBV7-1 and TRBJ2-2, with TRBD2 matching 11 bases. TRBV7-1 is filed as an ORF, its function uncertain. CDR3 size: 20 residues. Trimming took 3 bases from V and 0 from J; bases not matched to a gene: 12. The DNA read from the CDR3 is TGTGCCAGCAGCTCTAACCCGACTAGCGGGAAATTCTCGAACACCGGGGAG. Amino acid sequence: CASSSNPTSGKFSNTGE. The CDR3, in full, reads CASSSNPTSGKFSNTGELFF.

This clone was observed at least ten times. Read data end 3 residues before the CDR3 end; the end is taken from the germline J gene. The rearrangement links TRBV7-6 to TRBJ1-1; 7 bases line up with TRBD1. CDR1 SGHVS and CDR2 FNYEAQ come from the germline V gene. Trimming took 1 base from V and 4 from J; bases not matched to a gene: 9. This CDR3 contains 16 residues. Here the CDR3 reads CASSLGSDRSGTEAFF. The covered CDR3 bases are TGTGCCAGCAGCTTAGGTTCGGACAGGTCAGGCACTGAA.

This clone has ten or more counts. The read ends 3 residues before the CDR3 terminus; that terminus is restored from the germline J gene. The genes are TRBV24-1 and TRBJ2-1; 8 bases align to TRBD2. The germline gives CDR1 KGHDR, CDR2 SFDVKD. This CDR3 is built from 15 residues. Losses at the gene ends were 4 bases for V and 9 bases for J; bases not matched to a gene: 10. The sequenced CDR3 bases are TGTGCCACCAGTGACCAAGGACTAGCTTCAGGTGAG. It encodes CATSDQGLASGE. The complete CDR3 protein is CATSDQGLASGEQFF.

Ten or more counts support this clone. The read terminates 3 residues ahead of where the CDR3 ends, so the germline J gene completes it. The V call is TRBV7-2, the J call TRBJ2-3, with 8 bases identical to TRBD2. The CDR3 runs to 15 residues. V was pared by 5 bases and J by 5 bases, with 9 bases of the junction left unmatched. CDR1 SGHTA and CDR2 FQGNSA come from the germline V gene. The CDR3 DNA, read in part, is TGTGCCAGCAGCCCGGCTAGCGGGTTTGGAGATACG. Translated: CASSPASGFGDT. The full CDR3 reads CASSPASGFGDTQYF.